This entry lists 15 T cell receptor beta chains sequenced from one sample in a study of identical twins. One entry per CDR3 protein results from TCRdb running MiXCR on the 5' RACE reads. This sample has roughly 700,000 distinct CDR3 sequences; 8.6% occur once, and the top ten carry approximately 0.96%. The same sample was also studied in work on yellow fever vaccine responses in identical twins.

The sample comprised PBMCs. The source is a woman under 30 in good health.

This clonotype was observed a handful of times. The chain employs TRBV11-2 and TRBJ2-3, with D unclear. Germline V gives CDR1 SGHAT, CDR2 FQNNGV. The V gene lost 4 bases and the J gene lost 4 bases, with 9 bases spanning the gap. The CDR3 sequence is 13 residues long. The CDR3 DNA follows: TGTGCCAGCAGCTATGAATTGGCAGATACGCAGTATTTT. Translated: CASSYELADTQYF. The whole variable domain, remainder taken from reference TRBV11-2 and TRBJ2-3, is EAGVAQSPRYKIIEKRQSVAFWCNPISGHATLYWYQQILGQGPKLLIQFQNNGVVDDSQLPKDRFSAERLKGVDSTLKIQPAKLEDSAVYLCASSYELADTQYFGPGTRLTVL.

The chain links TRBV10-3 to TRBJ2-2; possibly TRBD1 for D (5 bases). The CDR3 runs 16 residues. Germline loops: CDR1 ENHRY, CDR2 SYGVKD. V was clipped by 2 bases and J by 3 bases, with 13 bases between them. CDR3 protein: CAISERGQDYTGELFF. DNA of the CDR3: TGTGCCATCAGTGAGAGGGGTCAGGATTACACCGGGGAGCTGTTTTTT.

Ten or more counts support this clonotype. The genes are TRBV7-2 and TRBJ2-5; 7 bases fit TRBD2. This CDR3 is built from 14 residues. With V trimmed by 5 bases and J by 5 bases, 8 bases remained unmatched. In germline, CDR1 is SGHTA, CDR2 FQGNSA. Here the CDR3 reads CASSLRTSGETQYF. CDR3 DNA sequence: TGTGCCAGCAGCCTACGGACTAGTGGGGAGACCCAGTACTTC.

The chain has TRBV24-1 and TRBJ2-2; D is unclear. The CDR3 extends over 16 amino acids. V shed 4 bases and J shed 7 bases, with 18 bases lying between them. CDR1 KGHDR and CDR2 SFDVKD come from the germline V gene. The CDR3 is CATSDTLQPGGGELFF. DNA of the CDR3: TGTGCCACCAGTGACACTCTACAGCCTGGTGGCGGGGAGCTGTTTTTT.

This clonotype has more than one count but fewer than ten. The CDR3 DNA sequence: TGTGCCAGCAGTGATTCGGGGGGTTCACCCCTCCACTTT. As protein: CASSDSGGSPLHF. J is TRBJ1-6 and V is TRBV28; a weak D match, TRBD1 (5 bases). Germline lookup yields CDR1 MDHEN and CDR2 SYDVKM. V was cut by 5 bases and J by 9 bases, with 11 bases left in between. The CDR3 totals 13 residues.

Many counts were recorded for this clonotype. The rearrangement uses TRBV5-1 and TRBJ2-5; D not resolved. The CDR3 contains 12 residues. The V end lost 4 bases, the J end lost 5 bases, and 9 bases lay between the germline ends. The germline CDR1 and CDR2 sequences are SGHRS and YFSETQ. The CDR3 loop reads CASSRMHETQYF. The CDR3 DNA sequence: TGCGCCAGCAGCCGAATGCATGAGACCCAGTACTTC.

A note on this clonotype: A read error may be the cause here, since a much bigger clone is one base away. The J gene is TRBJ2-7, the V gene TRBV27; 8 bases agree with TRBD1. V lost 4 bases, J lost 2 bases, and 4 bases stayed unmatched. Per the germline V gene, CDR1 is MNHEY and CDR2 is SMNVEV (reference sequence). The CDR3 runs to 14 residues. CDR3: CASSSPDRAYEQYF. The DNA for the CDR3 is TGTGCCAGCAGTTCCCCGGACAGGGCCTACGAGCAGTACTTC.

In this sample, this clonotype turned up a few times. V gene TRBV29-1 combines with J gene TRBJ1-6; TRBD1 might be the D (5 bases). Germline V gives CDR1 SQVTM, CDR2 ANQGSEA. CDR3 length: 15 residues. The ends were cut back, 4 bases at V and 7 bases at J, with 17 bases in the middle. In DNA, the CDR3 is TGCAGCGTTGGGTCAAGGGGCGCCCCGAATTCACCCCTCCACTTT. Translating gives CSVGSRGAPNSPLHF. The variable domain in full, with the rest retrieved from reference TRBV29-1 and TRBJ1-6, is SAVISQKPSRDICQRGTSLTIQCQVDSQVTMMFWYRQQPGQSLTLIATANQGSEATYESGFVIDKFPISRPNLTFSTLTVSNMSPEDSSIYLCSVGSRGAPNSPLHFGNGTRLTVT.

V gene TRBV6-1 combines with J gene TRBJ2-2; no firm D call. V was clipped by 6 bases and J by 6 bases, with 11 bases between them. The CDR3 is 13 residues long. Germline V gene sequence: CDR1 MNHNS, CDR2 SASEGT. CDR3 in amino acids: CASSRSGPGELFF. The CDR3 bases are TGTGCCAGCAGCCGCAGTGGGCCCGGGGAGCTGTTTTTT.

This clonotype was seen a handful of times. This chain uses TRBV7-2 with TRBJ2-7; tentative D call: TRBD2 (6 bases). Trimming cost V 5 bases and J 0 bases, with 14 bases left between them. Germline lookup yields CDR1 SGHTA and CDR2 FQGNSA. CDR3 length: 15 residues. DNA for the CDR3: TGTGCCAGCAGCCCCTACGGAGGGGACTCCTACGAGCAGTACTTC. Translating gives CASSPYGGDSYEQYF.

This clonotype was counted many times. This chain joins TRBV7-2 and TRBJ2-7; D call uncertain. Trimming stripped 3 bases from V and 2 bases from J, with 2 bases between. Germline CDR1 reads SGHTA; CDR2 reads FQGNSA. The CDR3 runs to 11 residues. The CDR3 loop is CASSFAYEQYF. CDR3 sequence (DNA): TGTGCCAGCAGCTTCGCCTACGAGCAGTACTTC.

In its sample, this clonotype was seen many times. This chain joins TRBV20-1 and TRBJ1-2, with 7 bases matching TRBD1. Germline CDR1 and CDR2: DFQATT and SNEGSKA (reference sequence). The CDR3 has 17 residues. The V and J ends lost 0 bases and 2 bases, in that order; junction bases with no gene match: 12. CDR3 DNA sequence: TGCAGTGCTAGAGACCCCCGCCCGGGACAGAGAAACTATGGCTACACCTTC. Translating gives CSARDPRPGQRNYGYTF.

This clonotype was picked up many times. CDR3 sequence: CASSASQVGGGETQYF. CDR3 bases: TGTGCCAGCAGCGCGAGCCAAGTCGGAGGGGGAGAGACCCAGTACTTC. V and J are TRBV9 and TRBJ2-5; D tentatively reads TRBD1 or TRBD2 (6 bases each). This CDR3 region has 16 residues. The V gene lost 3 bases and the J gene lost 4 bases, with 19 bases spanning the gap. Germline V gives CDR1 SGDLS, CDR2 YYNGEE.

This clonotype was picked up a small number of times. The V and J genes are TRBV7-2 and TRBJ2-5; weak D call: TRBD2 (6 bases). The length of the CDR3 is 14 residues. Trimming shortened V by 7 bases and J by 5 bases, and 17 bases separated the two germline ends. Germline V gene sequence: CDR1 SGHTA, CDR2 FQGNSA. The CDR3 here is CASTLQPAGETQYF. Written as DNA, the CDR3 is TGTGCCAGCACACTACAGCCTGCGGGGGAGACCCAGTACTTC.

This clonotype occurred many times. This chain joins TRBV5-6 and TRBJ2-4; D is uncertain. There are 13 residues in the CDR3. The V end lost 4 bases, the J end lost 5 bases, and 10 bases lay between the germline ends. Germline loops: CDR1 SGHDT, CDR2 YYEEEE. The CDR3 reads CASSPVGENIQYF. CDR3 sequence (DNA): TGTGCCAGCAGCCCGGTCGGAGAAAACATTCAGTACTTC.